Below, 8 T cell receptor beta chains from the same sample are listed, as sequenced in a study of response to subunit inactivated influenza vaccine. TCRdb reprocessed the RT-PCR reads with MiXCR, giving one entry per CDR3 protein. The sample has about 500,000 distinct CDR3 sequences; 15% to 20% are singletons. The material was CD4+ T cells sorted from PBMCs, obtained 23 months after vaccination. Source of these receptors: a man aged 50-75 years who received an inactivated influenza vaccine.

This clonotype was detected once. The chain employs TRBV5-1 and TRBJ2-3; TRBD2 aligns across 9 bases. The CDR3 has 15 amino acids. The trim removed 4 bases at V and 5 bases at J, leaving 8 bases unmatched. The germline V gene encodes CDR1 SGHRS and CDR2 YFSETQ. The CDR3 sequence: CASSPTSGPQDTQYF. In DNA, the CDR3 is TGCGCCAGCAGCCCGACTAGCGGCCCTCAAGATACGCAGTATTTT.

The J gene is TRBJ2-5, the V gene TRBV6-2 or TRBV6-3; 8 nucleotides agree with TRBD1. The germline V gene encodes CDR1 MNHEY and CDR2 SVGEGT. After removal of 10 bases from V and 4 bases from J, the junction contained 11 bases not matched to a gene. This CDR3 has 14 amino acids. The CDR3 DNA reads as TGTGCCACCCTCGTCGGCAGGGGGCGAGAGACCCAGTACTTC. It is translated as CATLVGRGRETQYF.

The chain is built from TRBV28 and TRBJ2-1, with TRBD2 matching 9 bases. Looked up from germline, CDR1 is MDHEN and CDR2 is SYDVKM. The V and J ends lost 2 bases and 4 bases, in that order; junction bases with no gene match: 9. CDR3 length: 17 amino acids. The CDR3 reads CASSLPPTSGGYNEQFF. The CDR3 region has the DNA TGTGCCAGCAGTTTACCCCCGACTAGCGGCGGGTACAATGAGCAGTTCTTC.

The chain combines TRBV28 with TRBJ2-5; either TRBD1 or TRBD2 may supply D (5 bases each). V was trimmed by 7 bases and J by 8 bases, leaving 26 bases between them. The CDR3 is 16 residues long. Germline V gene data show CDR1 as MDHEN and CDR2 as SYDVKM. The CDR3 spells CASTSISGTALGTQYF. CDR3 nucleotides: TGTGCCAGCACTTCAATCTCCGGGACGGCCCTCGGTACCCAGTACTTC.

CDR3 DNA: TGCGCCAGCAGCCGAACTAGCGACGGCAATGAGCAGTTCTTC. Translation: CASSRTSDGNEQFF. The genes are TRBV5-1 and TRBJ2-1; 7 bases align to TRBD2. Germline loops: CDR1 SGHRS, CDR2 YFSETQ. V gave up 4 bases and J gave up 6 bases; unmatched junction bases: 7. This CDR3 region has 14 residues.

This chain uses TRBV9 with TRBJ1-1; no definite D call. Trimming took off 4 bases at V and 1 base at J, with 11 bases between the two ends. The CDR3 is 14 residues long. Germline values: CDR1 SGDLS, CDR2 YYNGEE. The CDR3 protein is CASSPGAGNTEAFF. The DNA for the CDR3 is TGTGCCAGCAGCCCTGGCGCAGGGAACACTGAAGCTTTCTTT.

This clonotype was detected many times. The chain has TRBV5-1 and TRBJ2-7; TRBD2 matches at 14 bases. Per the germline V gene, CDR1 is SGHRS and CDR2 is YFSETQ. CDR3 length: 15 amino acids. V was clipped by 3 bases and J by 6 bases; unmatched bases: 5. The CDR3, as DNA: TGCGCCAGCAGCTCGACTAGCGGGAGGGCCATCGAGCAGTACTTC. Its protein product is CASSSTSGRAIEQYF.

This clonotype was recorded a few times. In DNA form, the CDR3 reads TGTGCCAGCAGCCAAGGCCGCTATGGGACAGCCCTTCAAGAGACCCAGTACTTC. It yields the protein CASSQGRYGTALQETQYF. The J gene is TRBJ2-5, the V gene TRBV4-2; TRBD1 aligns across 7 bases. J lost 2 bases, V lost 1 base, and 13 bases had no gene match. This CDR3 has 18 amino acids. Germline CDR1 and CDR2: LGHNA and YNFKEQ.